This T cell receptor (beta chain) stems from a study of response to subunit inactivated influenza vaccine. Study-level points and caveats: Authors suggested that a seasonal influenza vaccination recruits few new T cells each time.

The CDR3 spans 14 residues. Looked up from germline, CDR1 is DFQATT and CDR2 is SNEGSKA (reference sequence). V lost 6 bases, J lost 0 bases, and 4 bases stayed unmatched. TCRdb passed the RT-PCR reads through MiXCR, listing each CDR3 protein once. Among about 570,000 distinct CDR3 sequences listed, around 11% were seen once. Notes on this clonotype: What it binds is not known.

These sequences were also reported in another study, on T cells expressing NK-cell markers. That source notes: Template switching by 5'RACE with UMIs generated the TCR beta cDNA. Sequencing of TCR beta repertoires drew on sorted CD3+CD56+NKG2C+, CD3+CD56+NKG2C- and CD3+CD56-NKG2C+ T cells. As a fraction of CD8+ T cells, dominant NKG2C+ clonotypes reached about 1.0-7.5% in six donors. For a handful of donors, these clonotypes were likewise the leading ones in the CD3+CD56-NKG2C+ fraction.

The TCR originated in a man aged 45-65 years who received an inactivated influenza vaccine. V gene TRBV20-1 combines with J gene TRBJ2-3, with 9 bases identical to TRBD2. The sequencing here drew on PBMCs from blood, taken on the day of vaccination. In DNA form, the CDR3 reads TGCAGTGCACTGCGGGGGGGGAGCACAGATACGCAGTATTTT. It is translated as CSALRGGSTDTQYF.